This TCR beta chain was sequenced in a study of OX40 agonist ivuxolimab in advanced cancers. Study at large: Prior anti-PD-1, anti-PD-L1 or anti-CTLA-4 therapy was allowed; approximately 41% had some. Findings and caveats of the study: Some nonresponders also had low normalized T-cell clonal expansion.

Here immunoSEQ multiplex PCR was the method, and the copy in TCRdb shows in-frame clones only, minus some. The sample lists about 49,000 clones, around 79% occurring once. Trimming cost V 4 bases and J 1 base; bases outside gene matches: 7. The CDR3 contains 16 residues. Germline V gives CDR1 SGHDT, CDR2 YYEEEE. Remarks on this clone: Its antigen is not known.

The clonotype was recovered from an adult with an advanced solid tumor such as melanoma, head and neck, liver or kidney cancer. The sample here was CD4+ or CD8+ T cells sorted from blood, taken in a trial of the OX40 agonist ivuxolimab. The chain links TRBV5-6 to TRBJ2-1, with 8 nucleotides matching TRBD2. The CDR3 region is CASSPIERGSYNEQFF. The CDR3 DNA follows: TGTGCCAGCAGCCCAATTGAGCGGGGGTCCTACAATGAGCAGTTCTTC.